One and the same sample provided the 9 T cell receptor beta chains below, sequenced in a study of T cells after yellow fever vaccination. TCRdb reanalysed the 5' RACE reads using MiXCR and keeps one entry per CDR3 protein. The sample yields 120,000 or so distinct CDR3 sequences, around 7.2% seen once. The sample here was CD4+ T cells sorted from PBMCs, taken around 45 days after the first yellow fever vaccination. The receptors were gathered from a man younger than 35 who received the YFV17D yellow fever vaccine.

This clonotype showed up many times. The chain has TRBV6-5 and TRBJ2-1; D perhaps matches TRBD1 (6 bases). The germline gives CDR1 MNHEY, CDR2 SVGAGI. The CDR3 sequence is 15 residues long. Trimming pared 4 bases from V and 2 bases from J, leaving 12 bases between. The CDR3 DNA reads TGTGCCAGCAGTTTACAGGGATCGGCCTACAATGAGCAGTTCTTC. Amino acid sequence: CASSLQGSAYNEQFF.

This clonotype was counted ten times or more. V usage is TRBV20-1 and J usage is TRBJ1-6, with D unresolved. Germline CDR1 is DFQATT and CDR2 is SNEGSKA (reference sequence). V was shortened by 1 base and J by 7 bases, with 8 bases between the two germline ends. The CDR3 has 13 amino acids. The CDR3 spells CSARVSGNSPLHF. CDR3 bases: TGCAGTGCTAGAGTCAGTGGGAATTCACCCCTCCACTTT.

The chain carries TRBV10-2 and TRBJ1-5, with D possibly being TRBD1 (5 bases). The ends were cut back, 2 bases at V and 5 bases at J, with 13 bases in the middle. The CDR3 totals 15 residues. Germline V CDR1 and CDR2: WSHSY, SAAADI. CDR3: CASSELKIGDQPQHF. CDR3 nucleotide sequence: TGCGCCAGCAGTGAGCTAAAGATAGGGGATCAGCCCCAGCATTTT.

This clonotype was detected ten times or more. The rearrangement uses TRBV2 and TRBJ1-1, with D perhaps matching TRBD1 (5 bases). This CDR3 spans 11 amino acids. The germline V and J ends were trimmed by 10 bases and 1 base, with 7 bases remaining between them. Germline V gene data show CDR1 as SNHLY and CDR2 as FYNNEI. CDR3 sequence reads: CANQGNTEAFF. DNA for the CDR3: TGTGCCAACCAGGGGAACACTGAAGCTTTCTTT.

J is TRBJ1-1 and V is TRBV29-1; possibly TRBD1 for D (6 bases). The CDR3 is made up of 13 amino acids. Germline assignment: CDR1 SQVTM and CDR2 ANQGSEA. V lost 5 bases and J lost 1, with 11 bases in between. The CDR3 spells CSVCNRENTEAFF. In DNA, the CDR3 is TGCAGCGTTTGCAACAGGGAGAACACTGAAGCTTTCTTT. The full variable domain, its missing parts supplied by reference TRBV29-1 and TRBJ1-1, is SAVISQKPSRDICQRGTSLTIQCQVDSQVTMMFWYRQQPGQSLTLIATANQGSEATYESGFVIDKFPISRPNLTFSTLTVSNMSPEDSSIYLCSVCNRENTEAFFGQGTRLTVV.

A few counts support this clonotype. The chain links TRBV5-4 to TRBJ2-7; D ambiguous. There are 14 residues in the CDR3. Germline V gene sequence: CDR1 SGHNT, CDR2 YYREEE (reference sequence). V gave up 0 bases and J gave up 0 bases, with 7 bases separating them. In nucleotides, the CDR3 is TGTGCCAGCAGCTTGGTACTTATCTCCTACGAGCAGTACTTC. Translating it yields CASSLVLISYEQYF.

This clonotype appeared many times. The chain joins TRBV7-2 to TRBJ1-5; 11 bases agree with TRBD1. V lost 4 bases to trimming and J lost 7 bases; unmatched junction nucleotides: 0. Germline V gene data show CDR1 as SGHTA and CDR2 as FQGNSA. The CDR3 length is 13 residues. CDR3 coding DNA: TGTGCCAGCAGCTGGGACAGGGGGCAGCCCCAGCATTTT. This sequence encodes CASSWDRGQPQHF. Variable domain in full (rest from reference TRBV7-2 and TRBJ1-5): GAGVSQSPSNKVTEKGKDVELRCDPISGHTALYWYRQSLGQGLEFLIYFQGNSAPDKSGLPSDRFSAERTGGSVSTLTIQRTQQEDSAVYLCASSWDRGQPQHFGDGTRLSIL.

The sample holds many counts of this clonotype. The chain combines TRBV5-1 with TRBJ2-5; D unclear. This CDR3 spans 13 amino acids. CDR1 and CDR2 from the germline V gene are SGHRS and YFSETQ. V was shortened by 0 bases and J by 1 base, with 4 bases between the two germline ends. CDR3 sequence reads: CASSLGTQETQYF. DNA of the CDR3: TGCGCCAGCAGCTTGGGGACCCAAGAGACCCAGTACTTC. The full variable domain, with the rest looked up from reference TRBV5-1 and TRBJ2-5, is KAGVTQTPRYLIKTRGQQVTLSCSPISGHRSVSWYQQTPGQGLQFLFEYFSETQRNKGNFPGRFSGRQFSNSRSEMNVSTLELGDSALYLCASSLGTQETQYFGPGTRLLVL.

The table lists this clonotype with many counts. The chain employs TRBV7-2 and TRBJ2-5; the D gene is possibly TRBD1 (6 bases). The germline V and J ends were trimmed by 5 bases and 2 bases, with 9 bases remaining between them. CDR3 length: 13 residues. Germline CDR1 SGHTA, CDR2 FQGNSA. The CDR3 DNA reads TGTGCCAGCAGCGGACAGAGGCAAGAGACCCAGTACTTC. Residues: CASSGQRQETQYF.